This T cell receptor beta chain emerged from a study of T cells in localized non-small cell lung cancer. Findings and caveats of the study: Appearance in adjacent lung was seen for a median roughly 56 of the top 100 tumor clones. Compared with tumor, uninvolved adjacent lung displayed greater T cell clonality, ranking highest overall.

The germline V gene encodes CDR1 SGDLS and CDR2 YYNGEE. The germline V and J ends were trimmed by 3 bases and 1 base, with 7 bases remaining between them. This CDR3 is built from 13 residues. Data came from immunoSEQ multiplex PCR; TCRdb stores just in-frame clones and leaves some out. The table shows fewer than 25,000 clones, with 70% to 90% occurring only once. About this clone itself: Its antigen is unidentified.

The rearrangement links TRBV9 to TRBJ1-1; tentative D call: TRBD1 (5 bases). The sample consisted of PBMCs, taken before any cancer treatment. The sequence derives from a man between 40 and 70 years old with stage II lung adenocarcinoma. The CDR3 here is CASSETANTEAFF. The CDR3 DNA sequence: TGTGCCAGCAGCGAGACAGCGAACACTGAAGCTTTCTTT.